This T cell receptor beta chain was profiled in a study of blood T cell repertoires in COVID-19. Study background: Acute-phase and convalescent COVID-19 samples originated in the United States, Italy and Spain. Sources were T cells, B-cell-depleted T cells, or PBMCs; the material itself was cDNA or gDNA.

Germline V gives CDR1 KGHSH, CDR2 LQKENI. This CDR3 has 17 amino acids. The germline V and J ends were trimmed by 3 bases and 4 bases, with 16 bases remaining between them. In the original analysis: Amplification with reference gene primers provided the estimates of nucleated cell counts. Produced via immunoSEQ multiplex PCR; TCRdb's table is partial and in-frame only. V and J calls and clone size come straight from that table; D and trimming were deduced from the DNA. The data show 250,000 to 300,000 clones, roughly 79% seen once. This clone was counted only a few times. V usage is TRBV18 and J usage is TRBJ2-6; D may be TRBD2 (5 bases). Material for sequencing was peripheral blood. The sequence was obtained from a woman aged 55-75 years with active or convalescent COVID-19. CDR3 DNA sequence: TGTGCCAGCTCACCGTCAAAATCCGGGATCGGGGCCAACGTCCTGACTTTC. Its protein product is CASSPSKSGIGANVLTF.